This T cell receptor beta chain was found in a study of regulatory T cells in long-lasting Graves disease. Across the whole study: The study counted Graves' disease as persistent given over 5 years of antithyroid drugs and positive TSH receptor antibodies.

This clonotype was counted many times. The antigen is undetermined. Overall study findings and caveats: Graves' patients with persistent disease showed TCR diversity lower than patients newly diagnosed. The researchers studied only peripheral blood, not thyroid tissue.

Researchers made TCR beta libraries by using iRepertoire HTBI primers and running Arm-PCR on CDR3 regions. TCRdb re-analysed the multiplex PCR reads in MiXCR, keeping a single row per CDR3 protein. The sample lists about 400,000 distinct CDR3 sequences; under 25% were seen once. Time point noted: persistent/refractory GD, antithyroid drugs over 5 years with positive TRAb. Extracted RNA from PBMCs served as the source of the TCR library. An endocrinology department located in Xi'an, China, was where the patients came from. CDR1 is MNHEY, CDR2 SVGAGI, per germline. Deletions cut 0 bases from V and 5 bases from J, with 17 bases between. The CDR3 is 16 residues long.

The rearrangement joins TRBV6-5 to TRBJ2-7, with TRBD2 as a possible D gene (5 bases). This sample comprised peripheral blood mononuclear cells (PBMCs), obtained when the disease was refractory, from a patient treated with antithyroid drugs. This receptor was obtained from a female donor with Graves disease. CDR3 amino acids: CASSYSAQLDYHEQYF. The CDR3 nucleotides are TGTGCCAGCAGTTACTCGGCGCAACTAGATTACCACGAGCAGTACTTC.